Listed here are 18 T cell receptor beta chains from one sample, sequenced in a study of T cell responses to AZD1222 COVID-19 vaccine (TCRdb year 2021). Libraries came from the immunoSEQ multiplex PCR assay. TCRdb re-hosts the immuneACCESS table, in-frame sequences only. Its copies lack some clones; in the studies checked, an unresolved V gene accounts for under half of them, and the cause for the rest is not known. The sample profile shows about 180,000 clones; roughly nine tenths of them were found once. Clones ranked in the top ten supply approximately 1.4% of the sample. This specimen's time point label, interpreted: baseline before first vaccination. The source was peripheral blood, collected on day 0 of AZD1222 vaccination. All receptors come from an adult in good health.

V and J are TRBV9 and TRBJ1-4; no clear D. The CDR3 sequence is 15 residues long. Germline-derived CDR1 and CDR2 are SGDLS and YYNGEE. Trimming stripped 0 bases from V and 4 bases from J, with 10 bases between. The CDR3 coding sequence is TGTGCCAGCAGCGTAGGGGTTCATTATAATGAAAAACTGTTTTTT. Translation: CASSVGVHYNEKLFF.

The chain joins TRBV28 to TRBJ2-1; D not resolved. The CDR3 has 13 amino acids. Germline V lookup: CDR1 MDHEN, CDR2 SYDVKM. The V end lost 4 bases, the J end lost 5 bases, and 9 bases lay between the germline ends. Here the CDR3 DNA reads TGTGCCAGCAGTTGGGGTGGGAACAATGAGCAGTTCTTC. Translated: CASSWGGNNEQFF.

CDR3 sequence reads: CASSYGGFYGYTF. The CDR3 DNA reads as TGTGCCAGCAGTTACGGGGGGTTCTATGGCTACACCTTC. V and J are TRBV6-2 or TRBV6-3 and TRBJ1-2, with D possibly matching TRBD1 (5 bases). Between the trimmed V and J ends, which lost 2 bases and 4 bases, there was a span of 8 bases. This CDR3 is 13 amino acids long. The germline gives CDR1 MNHEY, CDR2 SVGEGT.

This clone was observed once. In DNA form, the CDR3 reads TGTGCCAGCAGGTTACGGGGTGAGCAGTTCTTC. Protein product: CASRLRGEQFF. The chain has TRBV11-3 and TRBJ2-1; the D gene is possibly TRBD2 (5 bases). Trimming removed 6 bases from V and 9 bases from J, with 9 bases in between. Germline CDR1 reads SGHNT; CDR2 reads YENEEA. This CDR3 has 11 residues.

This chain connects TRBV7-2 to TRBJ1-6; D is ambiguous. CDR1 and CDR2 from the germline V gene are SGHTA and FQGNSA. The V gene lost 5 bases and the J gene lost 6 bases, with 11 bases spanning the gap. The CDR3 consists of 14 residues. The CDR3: CASSQEQSNSPLHF. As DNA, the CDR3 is TGTGCCAGCAGCCAGGAGCAATCTAATTCACCCCTCCACTTT.

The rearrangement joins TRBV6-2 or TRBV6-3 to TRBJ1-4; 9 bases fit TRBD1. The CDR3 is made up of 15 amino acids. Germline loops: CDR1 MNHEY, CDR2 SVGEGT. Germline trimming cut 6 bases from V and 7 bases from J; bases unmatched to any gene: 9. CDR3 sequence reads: CASSKTGTGREKLFF. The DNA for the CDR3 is TGTGCCAGCAGCAAGACCGGGACAGGGCGTGAAAAACTGTTTTTT.

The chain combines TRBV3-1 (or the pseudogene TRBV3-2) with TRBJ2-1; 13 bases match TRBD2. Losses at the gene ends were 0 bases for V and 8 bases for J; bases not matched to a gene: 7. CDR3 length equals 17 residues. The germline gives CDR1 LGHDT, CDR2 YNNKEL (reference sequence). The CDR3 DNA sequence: TGTGCCAGCAGCCAAGAGACTAGCGGGGGGAAGATGGATGAGCAGTTCTTC. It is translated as CASSQETSGGKMDEQFF.

The CDR3 sequence is CASSFDLNQPQHF. DNA of the CDR3: TGTGCCAGCAGCTTCGACCTCAATCAGCCCCAGCATTTT. The V gene is TRBV7-8, the J gene TRBJ1-5; D gene ambiguous. Trimming removed 3 bases from V and 3 bases from J, with 6 bases in between. The CDR3 sequence is 13 residues long. Looked up from germline, CDR1 is SGHVS and CDR2 is FQNEAQ.

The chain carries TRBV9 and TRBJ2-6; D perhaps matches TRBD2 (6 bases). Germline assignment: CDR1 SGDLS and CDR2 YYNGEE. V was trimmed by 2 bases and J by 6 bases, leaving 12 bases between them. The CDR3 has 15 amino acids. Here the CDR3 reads CASSVGPGEANVLTF. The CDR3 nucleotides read TGTGCCAGCAGCGTGGGACCGGGGGAGGCCAACGTCCTGACTTTC.

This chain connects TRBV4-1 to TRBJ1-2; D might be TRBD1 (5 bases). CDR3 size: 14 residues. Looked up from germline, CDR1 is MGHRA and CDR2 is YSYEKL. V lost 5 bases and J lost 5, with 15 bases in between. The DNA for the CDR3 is TGCGCCAGCAGCACCAGGTGGGGCGCGTATGGCTACACCTTC. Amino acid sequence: CASSTRWGAYGYTF.

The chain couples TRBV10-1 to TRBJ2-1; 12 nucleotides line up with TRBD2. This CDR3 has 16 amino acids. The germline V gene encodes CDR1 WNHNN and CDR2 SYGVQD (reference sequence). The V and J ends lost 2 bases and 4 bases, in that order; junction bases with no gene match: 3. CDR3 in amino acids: CASSETSGGLYNEQFF. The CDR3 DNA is TGCGCCAGCAGTGAGACTAGCGGGGGGCTATACAATGAGCAGTTCTTC.

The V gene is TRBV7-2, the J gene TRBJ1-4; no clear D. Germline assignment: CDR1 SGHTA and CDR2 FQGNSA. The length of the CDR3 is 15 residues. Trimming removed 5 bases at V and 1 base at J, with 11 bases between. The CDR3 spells CASSAVPGTNEKLFF. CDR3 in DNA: TGTGCCAGCAGCGCTGTTCCCGGAACTAATGAAAAACTGTTTTTT.

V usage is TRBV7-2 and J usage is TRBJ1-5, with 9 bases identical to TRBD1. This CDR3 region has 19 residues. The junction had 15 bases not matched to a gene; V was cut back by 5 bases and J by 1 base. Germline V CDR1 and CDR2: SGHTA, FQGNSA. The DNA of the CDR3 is TGTGCCAGCAGCGTCGCCCCGTTTCCCGGGACAGGGAGCAATCAGCCCCAGCATTTT. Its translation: CASSVAPFPGTGSNQPQHF.

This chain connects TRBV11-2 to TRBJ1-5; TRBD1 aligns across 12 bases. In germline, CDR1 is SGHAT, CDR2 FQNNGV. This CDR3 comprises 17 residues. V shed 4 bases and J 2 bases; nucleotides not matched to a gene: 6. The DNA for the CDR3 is TGTGCCAGCAGCTCCTGGGACAGGGGGCTTGGCAATCAGCCCCAGCATTTT. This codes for CASSSWDRGLGNQPQHF.

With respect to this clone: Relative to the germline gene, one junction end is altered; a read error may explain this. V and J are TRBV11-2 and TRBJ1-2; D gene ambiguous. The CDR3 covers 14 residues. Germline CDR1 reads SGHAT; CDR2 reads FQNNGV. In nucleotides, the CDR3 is TGTGCCAACAGCTTAGGCCCAGATCTTTCGGGCTACACCTTC. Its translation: CANSLGPDLSGYTF.

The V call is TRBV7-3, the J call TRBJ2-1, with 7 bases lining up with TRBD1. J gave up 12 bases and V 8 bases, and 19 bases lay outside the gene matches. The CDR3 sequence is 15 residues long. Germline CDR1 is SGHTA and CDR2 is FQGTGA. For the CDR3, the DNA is TGTGCCAGCTCTCAGGGACAGTTGGGGCTGGGTCGGCAGTTCTTC. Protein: CASSQGQLGLGRQFF.

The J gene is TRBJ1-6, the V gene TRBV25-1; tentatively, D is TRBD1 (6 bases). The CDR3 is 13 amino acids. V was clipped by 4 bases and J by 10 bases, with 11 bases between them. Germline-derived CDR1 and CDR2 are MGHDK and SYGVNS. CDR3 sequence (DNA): TGTGCCAGCAGTGTCAGGGGAAGGTCACCCCTCCACTTT. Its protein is CASSVRGRSPLHF.

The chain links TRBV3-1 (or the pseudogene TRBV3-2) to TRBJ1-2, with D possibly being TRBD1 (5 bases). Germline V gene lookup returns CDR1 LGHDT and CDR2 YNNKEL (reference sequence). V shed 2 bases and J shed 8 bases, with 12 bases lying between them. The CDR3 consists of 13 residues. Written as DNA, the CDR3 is TGTGCCAGCAGCCAAAGGACACCCTCCGGCTACACCTTC. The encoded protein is CASSQRTPSGYTF.